This T cell receptor beta chain came from a study of T cell changes during pregnancy in multiple sclerosis. Measured with immunoSEQ multiplex PCR; TCRdb has only the in-frame clones, and not every one. Of some 68,000 clones in the sample, roughly nine tenths are singletons; the top ten hold 1.4%. Germline lookup yields CDR1 SGHTA and CDR2 FQGTGA. V gave up 3 bases and J gave up 6 bases, with 11 bases separating them. CDR3 length: 13 residues. The V gene is TRBV7-3, the J gene TRBJ1-2; D is perhaps TRBD1 (5 bases). The source of this sequence is a female donor with multiple sclerosis, enrolled in a pregnancy study. The sample was peripheral blood, taken in the second trimester of pregnancy. The CDR3 region has the DNA TGTGCCAGCAGCTTTACATGGGGGGATGGCTACACCTTC. Translated: CASSFTWGDGYTF. The whole variable domain, remainder taken from reference TRBV7-3 and TRBJ1-2, is GAGVSQTPSNKVTEKGKYVELRCDPISGHTALYWYRQSLGQGPEFLIYFQGTGAADDSGLPNDRFFAVRPEGSVSTLKIQRTERGDSAVYLCASSFTWGDGYTFGSGTRLTVV.